The 8 T cell receptor beta chains reported below all come from one sample, sequenced in a study of T-cell reconstitution after alpha-beta-depleted transplantation in children (dated by TCRdb to the mid-2010s). The treatment or condition label on this specimen signifies: allogeneic hematopoietic cell transplantation with graft depleted of TCRalphabeta T cells and CD19 B cells. The protocol used for the library was PCR. Sequencing was performed on an Illumina HiSeq 2500. TCR libraries were prepared with molecular barcoding, using unique molecular identifiers to normalize TCRbeta repertoire quantification. TCRdb passed the public sequencing reads through fastp at Q25 and MiXCR, retaining productive beta sequences. Rows with one shared CDR3 protein collapse into an entry with the most common genes and DNA. The sample data list roughly 280,000 distinct CDR3 sequences, and around 10% of these were observed just once. Around 22% of the sample is taken by the ten largest.

The sequencing used peripheral blood, collected 180 days after TCRalphabeta/CD19-depleted stem cell transplant. The receptor set was obtained from a male patient between 2 and 10 years old who had a stem cell transplant for chronic granulomatous disease, so the T cells may come from the graft donor.

This clonotype was found many times. The J gene is TRBJ2-7, the V gene TRBV6-6; D may be TRBD1 or TRBD2 (5 bases each). CDR1 and CDR2 (germline): MNHNY, SVGAGI (reference sequence). This CDR3 comprises 12 residues. V was shortened by 0 bases and J by 5 bases, with 5 bases between the two germline ends. The CDR3 bases are TGTGCCAGCAGTTACTCGGGGGACGAGCAGTACTTC. Its translation is CASSYSGDEQYF.

This clonotype showed up many times. V and J are TRBV12-3 or TRBV12-4 and TRBJ1-1; D gene unclear. Trimming removed 3 bases at V and 3 bases at J, with 8 bases between. The CDR3 length is 13 residues. DNA of the CDR3: TGTGCCAGCAGTTTCGGGGTGGACACTGAAGCTTTCTTT. Translating it yields CASSFGVDTEAFF.

This clonotype was observed a few times. This chain joins TRBV2 and TRBJ2-2, with D unresolved. This CDR3 is built from 13 residues. The V gene lost 4 bases and the J gene lost 4 bases, with 7 bases spanning the gap. Per germline, CDR1 SNHLY and CDR2 FYNNEI. The CDR3 spells CASSVGPTGELFF. CDR3 in DNA: TGTGCCAGCAGTGTAGGACCCACCGGGGAGCTGTTTTTT.

This clonotype was seen many times. The V call is TRBV24-1, the J call TRBJ2-3; TRBD2 aligns across 9 bases. The V gene end was trimmed by 7 bases and the J gene end by 3 bases; junction bases not matched to a gene: 13. CDR1 is KGHDR and CDR2 is SFDVKD in the germline V gene. The CDR3 totals 17 residues. The CDR3 DNA is TGTGCCACCAGCGTAGCGGGAGTAGGTTCCGATACAGATACGCAGTATTTT. Translation gives CATSVAGVGSDTDTQYF.

A remark on this clonotype: This may come from a read error, since a much larger clone is one base off. The chain is built from TRBV7-3 and TRBJ1-2; the match to TRBD1 covers 8 bases. The CDR3 extends over 15 amino acids. In germline, CDR1 is SGHTA, CDR2 FQGTGA. The CDR3 is CASSLSGQGHYGDTF. CDR3 nucleotide sequence: TGTGCCAGCAGCTTATCCGGACAGGGACACTATGGCGACACCTTC.

In this sample, this clonotype turned up many times. This chain uses TRBV5-1 with TRBJ1-1, with a tentative D call TRBD1 (6 bases). V was clipped by 5 bases and J by 4 bases, with 15 bases between them. Germline V gene lookup returns CDR1 SGHRS and CDR2 YFSETQ. The CDR3 length is 14 residues. The CDR3 loop reads CASSTQGGSTEAFF. CDR3 bases: TGCGCCAGCAGTACGCAAGGGGGAAGCACTGAAGCTTTCTTT.

In its sample, this clonotype was seen many times. The chain combines TRBV7-3 with TRBJ2-3; 10 bases align to TRBD2. Trimming removed 5 bases from V and 4 bases from J; junction bases left unmatched: 9. Germline CDR1 reads SGHTA; CDR2 reads FQGTGA. The CDR3 totals 16 residues. CDR3 region: CASSPIAGGEADTQYF. The CDR3 bases are TGTGCCAGCAGCCCCATAGCGGGAGGTGAGGCAGATACGCAGTATTTT. Complete variable domain (other parts from reference TRBV7-3 and TRBJ2-3): GAGVSQTPSNKVTEKGKYVELRCDPISGHTALYWYRQSLGQGPEFLIYFQGTGAADDSGLPNDRFFAVRPEGSVSTLKIQRTERGDSAVYLCASSPIAGGEADTQYFGPGTRLTVL.

This clonotype occurred many times. The rearrangement uses TRBV6-2 or TRBV6-3 and TRBJ2-6, with D perhaps matching TRBD1 (6 bases). The V end was cut by 7 bases, the J end by 8 bases, with 15 bases between. The germline V gene encodes CDR1 MNHEY and CDR2 SVGEGT. The CDR3 extends over 14 amino acids. The chain's CDR3 is CASTNRERPNVLTF. DNA for the CDR3: TGTGCCAGCACCAACAGGGAGCGTCCCAACGTCCTGACTTTC.